What follows is one T cell receptor (beta chain) and its context. The data are from a study of graft-versus-host responses after intestinal transplantation. For the study at large: Every one of the recipients received anti-thymocyte globulin induction and afterwards took tacrolimus and steroids for about 3 years.

Co-plated with some 200,000 CFSE-labeled responder cells were some 200,000 irradiated, violet-dye-labeled stimulator cells. Proliferating responders of the CD3+CD4+ and CD3+CD8+ phenotypes with low CFSE were sorted after the reaction. Profiling relied on immunoSEQ multiplex PCR, and the TCRdb table lists in-frame clones only, not all of them. In the table there are 13,000 to 15,000 clones, about 34% of which are singletons. Overall study results and limits: Ileal or blood samples showed some GvH clones first, and such clones were also found in recipient marrow. With peak circulating GvH clone levels came an association with early post-transplant HvG declines.

This CDR3 comprises 13 residues. V dropped 4 bases and J dropped 5 bases, with 15 bases sitting between them. Per the germline V gene, CDR1 is SQVTM and CDR2 is ANQGSEA. Sequences were derived from alloreactive CD8+ T cells from a mixed lymphocyte reaction culture, sampled before intestinal transplant. The subset was: CFSE-low proliferating T cells sorted from roughly six-day pre-transplant mixed lymphocyte reaction (GvH or HvG direction). The chain carries TRBV29-1 and TRBJ2-7; D gene uncertain. The clonotype was recovered from a human patient who received an intestinal transplant. The DNA for the CDR3 is TGCAGCGTTGGAAAAGCGAATAGTAACGAGCAGTACTTC. This gives the protein CSVGKANSNEQYF.